This T cell receptor (beta chain) originates from a study of Ad26.COV2.S vaccination and SARS-CoV-2 variants (dated by TCRdb to the early 2020s). As for the study more broadly: Donors in the vaccine arm were drawn from COV1001, a phase I-IIa trial of Ad26.COV2.S in healthy adults that was multicentre, randomized, double-blind and placebo-controlled. Dosing of Ad26.COV2.S was intramuscular, at either 5x10^10 or 1x10^11 viral particles, delivered as one shot or as two shots spaced 56 days apart. TCRbeta repertoire sequencing was used to assess the specificity and breadth of SARS-CoV-2-reactive T cell receptors after Ad26.COV2.S vaccination. The TCR-sequenced set comprised approximately 32 samples: approximately 19 Ad26.COV2.S vaccine recipients, 5 placebo recipients and 8 SARS-CoV-2 convalescent individuals. Trial participants were randomized into five groups of five: low-dose or high-dose Ad26.COV2.S given once or twice, or placebo on both occasions. Investigators remained blinded to trial group allocation during experiments and outcome assessment.

Note on this clone: Which antigen it targets is not known. No base quality information exists; no much larger clone differs at one position.

This specimen's treatment or condition label, per the study, means: some 20 received Ad26.COV2.S at low or high dose, single or two shots; several received placebo; per-sample allocation not given. Repertoires of vaccine and placebo recipients were sequenced from samples collected on day 63 after the first injection. In Cohort 1b, 20 to 25 adults aged 18-55 years were enrolled at a single site in Boston, USA, between 29 July and 7 August 2020. As a vaccine, Ad26.COV2.S was a replication-incompetent adenovirus type 26 vector that expressed a prefusion-stabilized SARS-CoV-2 spike protein derived from the original Wuhan strain. Trimmed from V: 5 bases; trimmed from J: 8 bases; junction bases lacking a gene match: 5. The germline V gene sets CDR1 to MNHEY and CDR2 to SVGEGT. The CDR3 goes from the cysteine to the phenylalanine over 15 residues. Just CDR3 DNA is preserved here, 45 bases in frame from base 1.

TCRbeta CDR3 regions were sequenced with the immunoSEQ Assay. After extraction, genomic DNA underwent amplification by bias-controlled multiplex PCR, followed by high-throughput sequencing. From the authors' description of their analysis: To quantify the absolute abundance of every unique TCRbeta CDR3 region, sequences were collapsed and filtered. Usable DNA was measured by amplifying reference genes present in all nucleated cells, and TCRbeta template counts were normalized to that usable DNA to estimate T cell fraction. Repertoire TCRs were annotated as SARS-CoV-2-specific when V gene, CDR3 amino acid sequence and J gene were exactly matched to a known reactive TCR set. The reference SARS-CoV-2 TCR set was obtained from MIRA and was filtered for enrichment in COVID-19-positive ImmuneCODE repertoires, whereby public or cross-reactive TCRs were removed. Using the MIRA antigens, annotated TCRs were further analysed by specific ORF or by position within an ORF. Depth was the summed frequency of annotated unique rearrangements, while breadth was defined as annotated unique rearrangements over total unique productive rearrangements. Two-sided Wilcoxon rank-sum tests were used to compare TCR breadth between groups. As stored in TCRdb, this immuneACCESS dataset retains in-frame rearrangements with V and J assigned. A fraction of the clones does not appear; measured against another copy, unresolved V genes explain less than half of the discrepancy, and the remainder lacks a known reason. V and J calls and clone size are given by that table; D and trimming were obtained from the DNA. The sample table records 250,000 or so clones; around 88% of these occur just once. Jointly, the top ten make up approximately 3% of the sample.

Broad study findings and their caveats: Higher spike-specific TCR breadth was observed in Ad26.COV2.S recipients than in placebo recipients (P = 0.0014). The study was not powered for comparison of responses between vaccine doses or regimens. After vaccination, substantial breadth of spike-specific CD8+ and CD4+ T cell responses was reported. It was noted by the authors that total T cell responses may have been underestimated by the TCR breadth and depth analyses. Vaccine and placebo recipients had similar non-spike TCR breadth, a finding consistent with the vaccine containing only spike.

Sequencing used peripheral blood, obtained in a trial of Ad26.COV2.S vaccine versus placebo. The chain is assembled from TRBV6-2 or TRBV6-3 and TRBJ2-1; TRBD2 matches 14 bases in the middle. This receptor was taken from a person aged 18-60 years who received the Ad26.COV2.S COVID-19 vaccine or a placebo. The CDR3 is CASSPGTSGSDEQFF. The sequence in DNA is TGTGCCAGCAGTCCCGGGACTAGCGGGAGTGATGAGCAGTTCTTC.